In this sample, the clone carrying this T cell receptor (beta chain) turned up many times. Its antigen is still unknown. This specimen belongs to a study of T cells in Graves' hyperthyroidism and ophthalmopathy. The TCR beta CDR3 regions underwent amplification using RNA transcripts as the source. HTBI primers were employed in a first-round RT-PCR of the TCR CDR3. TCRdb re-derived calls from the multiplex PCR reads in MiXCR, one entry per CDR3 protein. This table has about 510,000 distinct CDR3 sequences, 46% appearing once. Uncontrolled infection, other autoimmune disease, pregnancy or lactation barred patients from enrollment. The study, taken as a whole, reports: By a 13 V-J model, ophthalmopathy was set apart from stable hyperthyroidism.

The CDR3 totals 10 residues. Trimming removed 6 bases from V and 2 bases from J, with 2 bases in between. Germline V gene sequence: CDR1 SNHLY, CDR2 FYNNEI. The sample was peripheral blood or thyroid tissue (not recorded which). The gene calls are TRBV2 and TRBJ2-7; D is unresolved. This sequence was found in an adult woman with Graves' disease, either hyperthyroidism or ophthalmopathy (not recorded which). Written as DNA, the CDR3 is TGTGCCAGCAGCGCCTACGAGCAGTACTTC. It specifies CASSAYEQYF.